This T cell receptor (beta chain) is from a study of blood T cell repertoires in COVID-19 (dated by TCRdb to 2018 to 2021). About the investigation overall: Samples from collaborators originated in the United States, Italy and Spain and spanned both the acute and convalescent phases of COVID-19. The prospective study material was composed of cDNA or gDNA derived from T cells, B-cell-depleted T cells, or PBMCs. The dataset comprised deeply sampled blood TCRbeta repertoires from subjects exposed to, actively infected with, or recovered from COVID-19. The repertoires were made available in a free public database intended to serve as a resource for research on the immune response to SARS-CoV-2. Samples came from the ongoing ImmuneRACE study (first 160 participants) plus 1,254 subjects from 6 global collaborators. Nearly every sample came with metadata listing a de-identified subject ID, COVID-19 status, age in years and sex. HLA class I and class II types, where available, came from metadata supplied by the sample provider rather than from assay-based typing. On the study overall, not on this receptor specifically: How much clinical and demographic metadata was included differed by source and by participant, and the metadata was provided uncurated.

At one collaborating source in Seattle, patients were enrolled during active infection and were followed longitudinally through the course of disease. Collaborating institutions collected whole blood in K2EDTA tubes following their own protocols. For TCRbeta analysis, collaborator samples were shipped as frozen whole blood, as isolated PBMCs, or as DNA extracted from either sample type. TCRbeta CDR3 regions were amplified from genomic DNA using the immunoSEQ Assay, a bias-controlled multiplex PCR. Turning to the authors' computational methods: The number of nucleated cells in each sample was estimated by amplification of reference gene primers within the assay. To quantify the absolute abundance of each unique TCRbeta CDR3 rearrangement, sequence reads were collapsed and filtered. For each sample, productive Simpson clonality was calculated by taking the square root of Simpson's diversity index across productive rearrangements. Held by TCRdb, this immuneACCESS table contains in-frame sequences only and omits some clones. Under half of the omission traces to an unresolved V gene where checked; the cause of the rest is unknown. V, J and clone size derive from that table, while D and trimming were established from the DNA sequence. This sample lists fewer than 700,000 clones; 70% to 90% were detected once. The ten biggest clones cover less than 9.5% of the sample.

In the case of this clone: The antigen this receptor binds is unknown. No per-base quality is available; no much larger clone lies one base away.

At the junction V is shortened by 4 bases and J by 7 bases, with 4 bases in between. The CDR3 contains 10 residues, cysteine and phenylalanine counted. Just CDR3 DNA is preserved here, 30 bases in frame from base 1. The germline V gene (reference sequence) gives CDR1 as SSHAT and CDR2 as FNYEAQ. The rearranged chain carries TRBV7-7 and TRBJ1-1; the D gene cannot be named for sure. Sample: peripheral blood. The receptor comes from a woman between 45 and 60 years old with COVID-19, enrolled during active disease. Here the CDR3 is given as CASSSFEAFF. The DNA is TGTGCCAGCAGCTCCTTTGAAGCTTTCTTT.